This record covers a single TCR beta chain. Antigen unknown. A second about 6 to 12 cycle PCR used barcoded and J-beta primers. Via MiXCR, TCRdb re-called the 5' RACE reads, giving one row per CDR3 protein. Among about 1 million distinct CDR3 sequences, 45% were seen once, and the ten largest hold approximately 17%. The data are from a study of blood T cells in healthy people across ages. Germline V gene sequence: CDR1 KGHSH, CDR2 LQKENI. After removal of 1 base from V and 5 bases from J, the junction contained 11 bases not matched to a gene. CDR3 length: 17 amino acids. A minimum of 6 micrograms of total RNA was extracted per sample. Broader study findings: Estimates based on one million T cells were treated as lower bounds. The study found more naive CD4+ cells and higher diversity in long-lived than aged donors.

Material for sequencing was blood. The TCR originated in a woman in her fifties or sixties in good health. This rearrangement joins TRBV18 to TRBJ2-1; TRBD1 matches at 7 bases. The CDR3 is CASSPHTKGAFHNEQFF. CDR3 nucleotide sequence: TGTGCCAGCTCACCACATACCAAGGGGGCTTTCCACAATGAGCAGTTCTTC.